Listed below are T cell receptor beta chains from one sample, sequenced in a study of graft-versus-host responses after intestinal transplantation. Here immunoSEQ multiplex PCR was the method, and the copy in TCRdb shows in-frame clones only, minus some. Of roughly 40,000 clones listed, 90% to 95% are singletons. This sample comprised PBMCs, obtained 524 days after transplant. The receptors stem from a human patient who received an intestinal transplant, so some T cells may come from the graft donor. Both conserved end residues are part of each CDR3. The order of the fields is CDR3 protein, CDR3 DNA, D gene, V gene, J gene, clone size. The D gene is left open where the match is weak. Size is stated for part of the rows, as once, few or many counts, or as a class when the clone is expanded.

CDR3aa: CASTEFDLVNGRAFF
CDR3nt: TGTGCCAGCACGGAGTTTGATCTGGTGAATGGAAGGGCTTTCTTT
d_gene: .
v_gene: TRBV6-1
j_gene: TRBJ1-1
abundance: .

CDR3aa: CASSKTGSSYNEQFF
CDR3nt: TGCGCCAGCAGCAAGACAGGGAGCTCCTACAATGAGCAGTTCTTC
d_gene: TRBD1
v_gene: TRBV4-3
j_gene: TRBJ2-1
abundance: .

CDR3aa: CSVVHRIDEQFF
CDR3nt: TGCAGCGTTGTTCATCGGATCGATGAGCAGTTCTTC
d_gene: .
v_gene: TRBV29-1
j_gene: TRBJ2-1
abundance: .

CDR3aa: CASSQGGGWKYQPQHF
CDR3nt: TGCGCCAGCAGCCAAGGGGGGGGGTGGAAGTATCAGCCCCAGCATTTT
d_gene: .
v_gene: TRBV4-1
j_gene: TRBJ1-5
abundance: .

CDR3aa: CASSWGEDTQYF
CDR3nt: TGTGCCAGCAGCTGGGGGGAGGATACGCAGTATTTT
d_gene: .
v_gene: TRBV11-3
j_gene: TRBJ2-3
abundance: .

CDR3aa: CASSEWGNSNQPQHF
CDR3nt: TGTGCCAGTTCGGAATGGGGGAATAGCAATCAGCCCCAGCATTTT
d_gene: .
v_gene: TRBV19
j_gene: TRBJ1-5
abundance: .

CDR3aa: CASSLSDSNQPQHF
CDR3nt: TGTGCCAGCAGCTTATCAGATAGCAATCAGCCCCAGCATTTT
d_gene: .
v_gene: TRBV7-9
j_gene: TRBJ1-5
abundance: .

CDR3aa: CASSEWEGRNEQFF
CDR3nt: TGTGCCAGCAGTGAGTGGGAGGGCCGCAATGAGCAGTTCTTC
d_gene: TRBD2
v_gene: TRBV6-1
j_gene: TRBJ2-1
abundance: .

CDR3aa: CAWREGWGETQYF
CDR3nt: TGTGCCTGGAGGGAGGGGTGGGGGGAGACCCAGTACTTC
d_gene: .
v_gene: TRBV30
j_gene: TRBJ2-5
abundance: .

CDR3aa: CASSVGHSGANVLTF
CDR3nt: TGTGCCAGCAGCGTAGGGCACTCTGGGGCCAACGTCCTGACTTTC
d_gene: .
v_gene: TRBV9
j_gene: TRBJ2-6
abundance: .

CDR3aa: CAWISPGLAGGKGSTDTQYF
CDR3nt: TGTGCCTGGATCTCGCCTGGACTAGCGGGAGGGAAGGGTAGCACAGATACGCAGTATTTT
d_gene: TRBD2
v_gene: TRBV30
j_gene: TRBJ2-3
abundance: .

CDR3aa: CASSLSTGGEQYF
CDR3nt: TGTGCCAGCAGTTTATCCACAGGGGGCGAGCAGTACTTC
d_gene: TRBD1
v_gene: TRBV27
j_gene: TRBJ2-7
abundance: .

CDR3aa: CASSLGTQAYNEQFF
CDR3nt: TGCGCCAGCAGCTTAGGGACTCAGGCCTACAATGAGCAGTTCTTC
d_gene: .
v_gene: TRBV5-1
j_gene: TRBJ2-1
abundance: .

CDR3aa: CASSGLAGLTDTQYF
CDR3nt: TGTGCCAGCAGTGGACTAGCGGGGCTCACAGATACGCAGTATTTT
d_gene: TRBD2
v_gene: TRBV2
j_gene: TRBJ2-3
abundance: .

CDR3aa: CASSFSTKGNTEAFF
CDR3nt: TGTGCCAGCAGTTTTTCCACGAAAGGGAACACTGAAGCTTTCTTT
d_gene: .
v_gene: TRBV27
j_gene: TRBJ1-1
abundance: .

CDR3aa: CASGPLARIEQFF
CDR3nt: TGTGCCAGTGGCCCGCTAGCCAGGATCGAGCAGTTCTTC
d_gene: .
v_gene: TRBV19
j_gene: TRBJ2-1
abundance: .

CDR3aa: CAISSGDFSYEQYF
CDR3nt: TGTGCCATCAGTTCCGGGGACTTCTCCTACGAGCAGTACTTC
d_gene: .
v_gene: TRBV27
j_gene: TRBJ2-7
abundance: .

CDR3aa: CASSLNNEQFF
CDR3nt: TGTGCCAGCAGCTTAAACAATGAGCAGTTCTTC
d_gene: .
v_gene: TRBV5-4
j_gene: TRBJ2-1
abundance: .

CDR3aa: CASSTDGGSSYNEQFF
CDR3nt: TGTGCCAGTAGTACCGACGGCGGCTCCTCCTACAATGAGCAGTTCTTC
d_gene: .
v_gene: TRBV19
j_gene: TRBJ2-1
abundance: few

CDR3aa: CASSSTDGNEQFF
CDR3nt: TGTGCCAGCAGCTCGACAGATGGCAATGAGCAGTTCTTC
d_gene: .
v_gene: TRBV7-7
j_gene: TRBJ2-1
abundance: .

CDR3aa: CASSLPEQVAILYGYTF
CDR3nt: TGTGCCAGCAGTTTACCCGAGCAGGTGGCTATACTTTATGGCTACACCTTC
d_gene: .
v_gene: TRBV28
j_gene: TRBJ1-2
abundance: .

CDR3aa: CASSRTGEQPQHF
CDR3nt: TGTGCCAGCAGTCGAACAGGGGAACAGCCCCAGCATTTT
d_gene: TRBD1
v_gene: TRBV28
j_gene: TRBJ1-5
abundance: .

CDR3aa: CASSPIGGQARNSPLHF
CDR3nt: TGTGCCAGCTCACCAATCGGAGGACAGGCCAGAAATTCACCCCTCCACTTT
d_gene: TRBD1
v_gene: TRBV18
j_gene: TRBJ1-6
abundance: .

CDR3aa: CASSTDTEAFF
CDR3nt: TGTGCCAGCTCAACGGACACTGAAGCTTTCTTT
d_gene: .
v_gene: TRBV7-9
j_gene: TRBJ1-1
abundance: once

CDR3aa: CASSLAPGNSYEQYF
CDR3nt: TGTGCCAGCAGCTTAGCCCCAGGGAACTCCTACGAGCAGTACTTC
d_gene: .
v_gene: TRBV11-2
j_gene: TRBJ2-7
abundance: .

CDR3aa: CASSLERKVGYNEQFF
CDR3nt: TGTGCCAGCAGCTTGGAGCGGAAAGTAGGCTACAATGAGCAGTTCTTC
d_gene: .
v_gene: TRBV5-6
j_gene: TRBJ2-1
abundance: .

CDR3aa: CASTPGRGAFF
CDR3nt: TGTGCCAGCACTCCGGGACGGGGGGCTTTCTTT
d_gene: .
v_gene: TRBV28
j_gene: TRBJ1-1
abundance: .

CDR3aa: CASSDRTGTGGYTF
CDR3nt: TGTGCCAGCAGTGACAGGACAGGGACAGGAGGCTACACCTTC
d_gene: TRBD1
v_gene: TRBV6-1
j_gene: TRBJ1-2
abundance: .

CDR3aa: CATLRQGTHEQYF
CDR3nt: TGTGCCACCCTTCGACAGGGGACCCACGAGCAGTACTTC
d_gene: TRBD1
v_gene: TRBV6-1
j_gene: TRBJ2-7
abundance: .

CDR3aa: CASSLEKHPLPYEQYF
CDR3nt: TGTGCCAGCAGCTTAGAGAAGCATCCCCTTCCCTACGAGCAGTACTTC
d_gene: .
v_gene: TRBV7-9
j_gene: TRBJ2-7
abundance: .

CDR3aa: CASSLDSSGGTQYF
CDR3nt: TGTGCCAGCAGCCTAGACAGCTCCGGGGGGACGCAGTATTTT
d_gene: TRBD2
v_gene: TRBV7-9
j_gene: TRBJ2-3
abundance: .

CDR3aa: CAWSGRGGVSFTYEQYF
CDR3nt: TGTGCCTGGAGTGGCCGGGGGGGGGTTAGTTTTACCTACGAGCAGTACTTC
d_gene: TRBD2
v_gene: TRBV30
j_gene: TRBJ2-7
abundance: .

CDR3aa: CASSLSRGTEAFF
CDR3nt: TGTGCCAGCAGTTTATCCCGGGGTACTGAAGCTTTCTTT
d_gene: .
v_gene: TRBV28
j_gene: TRBJ1-1
abundance: .

CDR3aa: CASSPDRGNQPQHF
CDR3nt: TGTGCCAGCAGCCCGGACCGAGGTAATCAGCCCCAGCATTTT
d_gene: .
v_gene: TRBV7-6
j_gene: TRBJ1-5
abundance: .

CDR3aa: CASSPGQGRNEQFF
CDR3nt: TGTGCCAGTAGCCCGGGACAGGGACGCAATGAGCAGTTCTTC
d_gene: TRBD1
v_gene: TRBV19
j_gene: TRBJ2-1
abundance: .

CDR3aa: CASSTMAGEGTQYF
CDR3nt: TGTGCCAGTAGTACGATGGCGGGAGAAGGGACCCAGTACTTC
d_gene: TRBD2
v_gene: TRBV19
j_gene: TRBJ2-5
abundance: .

CDR3aa: CASTITGTYNSPLHF
CDR3nt: TGTGCCAGCACAATCACAGGGACCTATAATTCACCCCTCCACTTT
d_gene: .
v_gene: TRBV5-8
j_gene: TRBJ1-6
abundance: .

CDR3aa: CASSQPGGAQETQYF
CDR3nt: TGTGCCAGCAGTCAACCGGGGGGGGCTCAAGAGACCCAGTACTTC
d_gene: TRBD2
v_gene: TRBV6-5
j_gene: TRBJ2-5
abundance: .